One and the same sample provided the 25 T cell receptor beta chains below, sequenced in a study of early T cells in non-severe SARS-CoV-2 infection. TCRdb itself ran the 5' RACE reads through MiXCR, one entry per CDR3 protein. Here the sample spans tens of thousands of distinct CDR3 sequences, 11% to 15% being singletons. Sequenced: whole blood. The receptors here all came from an adult who was a healthcare worker with PCR-confirmed SARS-CoV-2 infection or an uninfected control (not recorded which).

This clonotype was seen ten or more times. The chain carries TRBV6-2 or TRBV6-3 and TRBJ2-4; D perhaps matches TRBD2 (7 bases). The V and J ends lost 3 bases and 5 bases respectively, with 17 bases between them. Germline CDR1 is MNHEY and CDR2 is SVGEGT. This CDR3 spans 16 amino acids. This CDR3 reads CASSYRGGPTENIQYF. For the CDR3, the DNA is TGTGCCAGCAGTTATAGGGGGGGCCCTACGGAAAACATTCAGTACTTC.

A few counts support this clonotype. The V gene is TRBV7-6, the J gene TRBJ1-1; D not certain. The CDR3 is 14 residues long. The V gene lost 2 bases and the J gene lost 0 bases, with 7 bases spanning the gap. Germline CDR1 SGHVS, CDR2 FNYEAQ. The CDR3 is CASSLKDLNTEAFF. CDR3 bases: TGTGCCAGCAGCTTAAAGGATTTGAACACTGAAGCTTTCTTT. The variable domain in full, completed from reference TRBV7-6 and TRBJ1-1, reads GAGVSQSPRYKVTKRGQDVALRCDPISGHVSLYWYRQALGQGPEFLTYFNYEAQQDKSGLPNDRFSAERPEGSISTLTIQRTEQRDSAMYRCASSLKDLNTEAFFGQGTRLTVV.

At least ten counts were recorded for this clonotype. The chain's CDR3 is CASSQEIFNYGYTF. The CDR3 DNA reads TGTGCCAGCAGCCAAGAAATCTTTAACTATGGCTACACCTTC. The V call is TRBV14, the J call TRBJ1-2; D is unresolved. The V end lost 0 bases, the J end lost 1 base, and 6 bases lay between the germline ends. Per the germline V gene, CDR1 is SGHDN and CDR2 is FVKESK. The CDR3 consists of 14 residues.

The chain has TRBV7-2 and TRBJ2-5; TRBD1 might be the D (6 bases). V dropped 5 bases and J dropped 0 bases, with 10 bases sitting between them. Per germline, CDR1 SGHTA and CDR2 FQGNSA. CDR3 length: 14 amino acids. The CDR3 DNA reads TGTGCCAGCAGCCCCGACAGGAACCAAGAGACCCAGTACTTC. It is translated as CASSPDRNQETQYF.

The gene calls are TRBV11-2 and TRBJ2-7; 7 bases match TRBD1. V gave up 5 bases and J gave up 3 bases; unmatched junction bases: 13. The CDR3 spans 16 residues. From germline, CDR1 is SGHAT and CDR2 FQNNGV. CDR3 in amino acids: CASSTHRGLKSYEQYF. CDR3 nucleotide sequence: TGTGCCAGCAGCACACACAGGGGATTGAAAAGCTACGAGCAGTACTTC.

This sequence joins TRBV28 and TRBJ1-1, with D perhaps matching TRBD1 (5 bases). Trimming took off 7 bases at V and 4 bases at J, with 19 bases between the two ends. The CDR3 length is 15 residues. Looked up from germline, CDR1 is MDHEN and CDR2 is SYDVKM. The CDR3 here is CASTPAKGLATEAFF. The CDR3 DNA is TGTGCCAGCACTCCGGCGAAGGGGCTGGCCACTGAAGCTTTCTTT. Combining the CDR3 with reference TRBV28 and TRBJ1-1 gives the whole variable domain DVKVTQSSRYLVKRTGEKVFLECVQDMDHENMFWYRQDPGLGLRLIYFSYDVKMKEKGDIPEGYSVSREKKERFSLILESASTNQTSMYLCASTPAKGLATEAFFGQGTRLTVV.

This clonotype has at least ten counts. J is TRBJ1-2 and V is TRBV7-9; tentative D call: TRBD1 (6 bases). Germline V lookup: CDR1 SEHNR, CDR2 FQNEAQ (reference sequence). Trimming removed 5 bases from V and 1 base from J, with 8 bases in between. This CDR3 is 13 amino acids long. CDR3 sequence: CASSQGINYGYTF. As DNA, the CDR3 is TGTGCCAGCAGCCAGGGGATTAACTATGGCTACACCTTC.

V and J are TRBV20-1 and TRBJ2-5, with TRBD2 matching over 12 bases. V lost 5 bases to trimming and J lost 3 bases; unmatched junction nucleotides: 1. There are 13 residues in the CDR3. The germline V gene encodes CDR1 DFQATT and CDR2 SNEGSKA (reference sequence). CDR3 region: CSARLAGEETQYF. Written as DNA, the CDR3 is TGCAGTGCTCGACTAGCGGGGGAAGAGACCCAGTACTTC.

The V gene is TRBV18, the J gene TRBJ2-7, with D possibly being TRBD2 (6 bases). CDR1 is KGHSH and CDR2 is LQKENI in the germline V gene. The CDR3 sequence is 14 residues long. Trimming took 5 bases from V and 7 from J, leaving 18 bases between them. CDR3 amino acids: CASSGPTGVEEQYF. Here the CDR3 DNA reads TGTGCCAGCTCAGGTCCGACGGGGGTAGAGGAGCAGTACTTC.

This clonotype came up a few times. The chain links TRBV6-1 to TRBJ2-7; D remains unclear. The CDR3 has 14 residues. Trimming took off 3 bases at V and 3 bases at J, with 12 bases between the two ends. The germline gives CDR1 MNHNS, CDR2 SASEGT. DNA of the CDR3: TGTGCCAGCAGTGACCAGTTGTTGGGCTACGAGCAGTACTTC. This codes for CASSDQLLGYEQYF.

The V and J genes are TRBV4-1 and TRBJ1-6; D not resolved. V was clipped by 3 bases and J by 1 base, with 10 bases between them. CDR1 MGHRA and CDR2 YSYEKL come from the germline V gene. CDR3 length: 16 residues. CDR3 region: CASSHPVGSYNSPLHF. The CDR3 DNA follows: TGCGCCAGCAGCCACCCAGTGGGATCCTATAATTCACCCCTCCACTTT.

The chain uses TRBV6-4 and TRBJ2-3; 12 positions match TRBD2. CDR1 is MRHNA, CDR2 SNTAGT, per germline. V was pared by 7 bases and J by 3 bases, with 5 bases of the junction left unmatched. The CDR3 consists of 15 residues. CDR3 in amino acids: CASTTSGGATDTQYF. The CDR3 region has the DNA TGTGCCAGCACGACTAGCGGGGGTGCGACAGATACGCAGTATTTT.

This clonotype was recorded a few times. The chain uses TRBV11-2 and TRBJ2-7, with no clear D. This CDR3 region has 11 residues. CDR1 SGHAT and CDR2 FQNNGV come from the germline V gene. The ends were cut back, 0 bases at V and 12 bases at J, with 9 bases in the middle. CDR3 loop: CASSLDARRYF. CDR3 coding DNA: TGTGCCAGCAGCTTAGATGCCCGCCGGTACTTC.

The rearrangement uses TRBV7-8 and TRBJ2-7; TRBD2 matches at 10 bases. CDR1 and CDR2 from the germline V gene are SGHVS and FQNEAQ. With V trimmed by 1 base and J by 4 bases, 10 bases remained unmatched. The CDR3 is made up of 17 amino acids. CDR3 DNA sequence: TGTGCCAGCAGCTTAGAACTTGGACTAGCGGAGGGATACGAGCAGTACTTC. This gives the protein CASSLELGLAEGYEQYF.

This clonotype has just a few counts. This chain links TRBV7-2 with TRBJ1-4; no clear D. The CDR3 consists of 11 residues. Trimming cost V 4 bases and J 8 bases, with 5 bases left between them. Per germline, CDR1 SGHTA and CDR2 FQGNSA. This CDR3 reads CASSYGEKLFF. In DNA, the CDR3 is TGTGCCAGCAGCTATGGGGAAAAACTGTTTTTT.

This chain's CDR3 is CASSYQGLAPQETQYF. The DNA for the CDR3 is TGCGCCAGCAGCTACCAGGGACTAGCTCCGCAAGAGACCCAGTACTTC. V and J are TRBV5-1 and TRBJ2-5; 9 bases are a match to TRBD2. CDR1 SGHRS and CDR2 YFSETQ come from the germline V gene. V gave up 3 bases and J gave up 2 bases; unmatched junction bases: 8. This CDR3 is 16 amino acids long.

The CDR3, as DNA: TGTGCCAGTTCGGCAGGGGACTCGGACACAGATACGCAGTATTTT. Protein sequence: CASSAGDSDTDTQYF. The chain uses TRBV6-4 and TRBJ2-3; either TRBD1 or TRBD2 may fit D (6 bases each). The V end was cut by 9 bases, the J end by 2 bases, with 18 bases between. CDR3 length: 15 residues. Germline assignment: CDR1 MRHNA and CDR2 SNTAGT.

This clonotype came up many times. The V call is TRBV7-6, the J call TRBJ2-3, with D unresolved. The V gene lost 4 bases and the J gene lost 2 bases, with 16 bases spanning the gap. The CDR3 consists of 16 residues. The V gene's germline CDR1 is SGHVS and CDR2 FNYEAQ. CDR3 protein: CASSSRAPGDTDTQYF. Here the CDR3 DNA reads TGTGCCAGCAGCTCCCGAGCTCCGGGCGACACAGATACGCAGTATTTT.

The chain uses TRBV6-5 and TRBJ1-4; TRBD1 matches at 10 bases. Per the germline V gene, CDR1 is MNHEY and CDR2 is SVGAGI. With V trimmed by 2 bases and J by 7 bases, 4 bases remained unmatched. This CDR3 comprises 15 residues. The CDR3 region has the DNA TGTGCCAGCAGTTACCTGACAGGGGGCAGTGAAAAACTGTTTTTT. Protein product: CASSYLTGGSEKLFF.

This clonotype occurred a few times. This chain links TRBV5-4 with TRBJ2-1, with D unclear. The CDR3 is made up of 15 amino acids. The germline CDR1 and CDR2 sequences are SGHNT and YYREEE (reference sequence). V lost 0 bases to trimming and J lost 0 bases, with 7 bases between them. In nucleotides, the CDR3 is TGTGCCAGCAGCTTGGACTCGAGCTCCTACAATGAGCAGTTCTTC. Translation: CASSLDSSSYNEQFF.

This clonotype turned up a few times. The chain joins TRBV20-1 to TRBJ2-2; 7 bases line up with TRBD1. This CDR3 comprises 13 residues. The V gene end was trimmed by 0 bases and the J gene end by 7 bases; junction bases not matched to a gene: 2. Germline V gene sequence: CDR1 DFQATT, CDR2 SNEGSKA (reference sequence). The CDR3 loop is CSARETGIGELFF. The CDR3 coding sequence is TGCAGTGCTAGAGAGACAGGGATCGGGGAGCTGTTTTTT.

The V call is TRBV27, the J call TRBJ2-3; D is possibly TRBD2 (7 bases). The CDR3 loop spans 14 amino acids. Trimming took off 3 bases at V and 3 bases at J, with 10 bases between the two ends. Germline V gene data show CDR1 as MNHEY and CDR2 as SMNVEV (reference sequence). The CDR3 spells CASSFRGATDTQYF. In DNA form, the CDR3 reads TGTGCCAGCAGTTTCCGGGGGGCGACAGATACGCAGTATTTT.

In this sample, this clonotype turned up a few times. The rearrangement links TRBV20-1 to TRBJ1-2, with 7 bases fitting TRBD1. This CDR3 region has 14 residues. Germline V CDR1 and CDR2: DFQATT, SNEGSKA (reference sequence). J was trimmed by 11 bases and V by 6 bases; bases with no gene match: 18. In DNA, the CDR3 is TGCAGTGCCAAAAATACATACAGCACAGGGGAGTACACCTTC. This codes for CSAKNTYSTGEYTF.

V and J are TRBV27 and TRBJ1-2; D remains ambiguous. The CDR3 consists of 14 residues. Germline loops: CDR1 MNHEY, CDR2 SMNVEV (reference sequence). The V gene lost 2 bases and the J gene lost 2 bases, with 9 bases spanning the gap. This CDR3 is CASSLSPGNYGYTF. As DNA, the CDR3 is TGTGCCAGCAGTTTAAGCCCGGGGAACTATGGCTACACCTTC.

This sequence joins TRBV30 and TRBJ1-4, with a weak D call TRBD1 (6 bases). The CDR3 has 13 amino acids. V lost 3 bases, J lost 5 bases, and 10 bases lay in between. CDR1 and CDR2 (germline): GTSNPN, SVGIG (reference sequence). Here the CDR3 reads CAWSGQLNEKLFF. The CDR3 coding sequence is TGTGCCTGGAGCGGACAGCTGAATGAAAAACTGTTTTTT.